A single sample is the source of the 19 T cell receptor beta chains below, sequenced in a study of spatial heterogeneity in lung cancer. TCRdb reprocessed the 5' RACE reads with MiXCR, giving one entry per CDR3 protein. Among about 10,000 distinct CDR3 sequences listed, less than 30% were seen once. Time point meaning: blood at routine non-recurrence follow-up after resection. Sequencing was performed on PBMCs, taken at follow-up. The receptor source for this set is a female donor with early-stage non-small cell lung cancer.

By sample share, this clonotype is medium-sized. The J gene is TRBJ2-7, the V gene TRBV7-2; no clear D. From germline, CDR1 is SGHTA and CDR2 FQGNSA. The germline V and J ends were trimmed by 5 bases and 4 bases, with 12 bases remaining between them. The CDR3 spans 13 residues. This CDR3 reads CASSTGPQYEQYF. The CDR3 DNA is TGTGCCAGCAGCACCGGGCCCCAATACGAGCAGTACTTC.

Only a few counts were recorded for this clonotype. The chain combines TRBV20-1 with TRBJ2-1; TRBD2 is a possible D gene (5 bases). V lost 0 bases, J lost 6 bases, and 6 bases lay in between. CDR1 DFQATT and CDR2 SNEGSKA come from the germline V gene (reference sequence). The CDR3 consists of 12 residues. The CDR3 DNA sequence: TGCAGTGCTAGAGAGGACTCCAATGAGCAGTTCTTC. It specifies CSAREDSNEQFF.

The chain employs TRBV29-1 and TRBJ2-3; no clear D. CDR1 and CDR2 (germline): SQVTM, ANQGSEA. The germline V and J ends were trimmed by 1 base and 0 bases, with 5 bases remaining between them. The CDR3 covers 13 residues. The CDR3 DNA sequence: TGCAGCGTTGAAGGGCCTAGCACAGATACGCAGTATTTT. This gives the protein CSVEGPSTDTQYF.

The V call is TRBV28, the J call TRBJ2-2, with D perhaps TRBD1 or TRBD2 (5 bases each). The CDR3 covers 13 residues. Germline CDR1 reads MDHEN; CDR2 reads SYDVKM. Trimming stripped 6 bases from V and 6 bases from J, with 11 bases between. This CDR3 is CASRVGTPGELFF. The CDR3 DNA reads TGTGCCAGCAGGGTAGGGACCCCCGGGGAGCTGTTTTTT.

This clonotype has only a few counts. V is TRBV5-8 and J is TRBJ2-4, with D maybe TRBD1 (6 bases). V was shortened by 4 bases and J by 3 bases, with 11 bases between the two germline ends. The CDR3 has 14 residues. The germline CDR1 and CDR2 sequences are SGHTS and YDEGEE. CDR3 amino acids: CASSPGQFKNIQYF. The CDR3 DNA reads TGTGCCAGCAGCCCCGGACAGTTCAAAAACATTCAGTACTTC.

This chain uses TRBV5-1 with TRBJ2-7; D is undetermined. Germline assignment: CDR1 SGHRS and CDR2 YFSETQ. CDR3 length: 11 residues. V was cut by 8 bases and J by 7 bases, with 13 bases left in between. The CDR3 reads CARHTVKEQYF. CDR3 DNA sequence: TGCGCCAGACACACAGTAAAGGAGCAGTACTTC. The full variable domain, in which reference TRBV5-1 and TRBJ2-7 provide the parts outside the CDR3, is KAGVTQTPRYLIKTRGQQVTLSCSPISGHRSVSWYQQTPGQGLQFLFEYFSETQRNKGNFPGRFSGRQFSNSRSEMNVSTLELGDSALYLCARHTVKEQYFGPGTRLTVT.

The chain has TRBV7-2 and TRBJ2-7; no definite D call. The CDR3 is 11 residues long. CDR1 and CDR2 from the germline V gene are SGHTA and FQGNSA. V was shortened by 5 bases and J by 2 bases, with 4 bases between the two germline ends. The CDR3 here is CASSRTYEQYF. The CDR3, as DNA: TGTGCCAGCAGCCGGACCTACGAGCAGTACTTC.

This clonotype was picked up a small number of times. The rearrangement joins TRBV7-2 to TRBJ2-5; TRBD1 matches 7 bases. After removal of 1 base from V and 5 bases from J, the junction contained 10 bases not matched to a gene. The germline CDR1 and CDR2 sequences are SGHTA and FQGNSA. This CDR3 has 16 amino acids. CDR3 nucleotides: TGTGCCAGCAGCTTAGGCGCCGACAGGGCTTGGGAGACCCAGTACTTC. It translates to CASSLGADRAWETQYF.

The chain carries TRBV15 and TRBJ2-5; 7 nucleotides line up with TRBD2. With V trimmed by 0 bases and J by 5 bases, 6 bases remained unmatched. The CDR3 spans 15 residues. The V gene's germline CDR1 is LNHNV and CDR2 YYDKDF (reference sequence). CDR3: CATSRDRGEGETQYF. In nucleotides, the CDR3 is TGTGCCACCAGCAGAGATCGAGGGGAGGGGGAGACCCAGTACTTC. The entire variable domain, with the rest obtained from reference TRBV15 and TRBJ2-5, is as follows: DAMVIQNPRYQVTQFGKPVTLSCSQTLNHNVMYWYQQKSSQAPKLLFHYYDKDFNNEADTPDNFQSRRPNTSFCFLDIRSPGLGDTAMYLCATSRDRGEGETQYFGPGTRLLVL.

The chain combines TRBV27 with TRBJ2-1; 7 bases are a match to TRBD1. There are 15 residues in the CDR3. CDR1 MNHEY and CDR2 SMNVEV come from the germline V gene (reference sequence). The J segment lost 3 bases and the V segment lost 1 base, leaving 3 bases of the junction unmatched. The CDR3 spells CASSLLGTVYNEQFF. CDR3 coding DNA: TGTGCCAGCAGTTTATTGGGGACAGTCTACAATGAGCAGTTCTTC.

The chain links TRBV2 to TRBJ2-6; D possibly corresponds to TRBD1 (5 bases). V lost 4 bases, J lost 0 bases, and 7 bases lay in between. Germline-derived CDR1 and CDR2 are SNHLY and FYNNEI. This CDR3 comprises 15 residues. Here the CDR3 DNA reads TGTGCCAGCAGTGGTCAGGGCTCTGGGGCCAACGTCCTGACTTTC. This codes for CASSGQGSGANVLTF.

This clonotype was detected a few times. The chain employs TRBV5-1 and TRBJ1-1; a weak D match, TRBD1 (6 bases). Trimming stripped 0 bases from V and 1 base from J, with 10 bases between. The CDR3 runs 15 residues. Germline V gene data show CDR1 as SGHRS and CDR2 as YFSETQ. CDR3 sequence reads: CASSLGGQSNTEAFF. For the CDR3, the DNA is TGCGCCAGCAGCTTGGGGGGGCAATCGAACACTGAAGCTTTCTTT.

The J gene is TRBJ2-6, the V gene TRBV4-3; D is unresolved. Germline V CDR1 and CDR2: LGHNA, YSLEER. The CDR3 sequence is 17 residues long. Trimming cost V 1 base and J 4 bases, with 14 bases left between them. The CDR3 reads CASSQADSKSGANVLTF. The CDR3 bases are TGCGCCAGCAGCCAAGCCGATAGCAAGTCAGGGGCCAACGTCCTGACTTTC.

V and J are TRBV7-9 and TRBJ2-5, with TRBD1 identical over 12 bases. CDR1 SEHNR and CDR2 FQNEAQ come from the germline V gene (reference sequence). After removal of 4 bases from V and 8 bases from J, the junction contained 11 bases not matched to a gene. This CDR3 has 16 amino acids. The CDR3 reads CASSSPTGTGGETQYF. CDR3 nucleotides: TGTGCCAGCAGCTCCCCCACCGGGACAGGGGGCGAAACCCAGTACTTC.

This clonotype occurred a few times. The gene calls are TRBV4-2 and TRBJ2-6; the D gene is possibly TRBD1 (6 bases). Between the trimmed V and J ends, which lost 4 bases and 2 bases, there was a span of 15 bases. The CDR3 spans 17 residues. Germline CDR1 reads LGHNA; CDR2 reads YNFKEQ. For the CDR3, the DNA is TGTGCCAGCAGCCCCCAAGACAGGCCAACTGGGGCCAACGTCCTGACTTTC. Translated, it gives CASSPQDRPTGANVLTF.

This clonotype is termed medium-sized (0.01 to 0.1%). The CDR3 region has the DNA TGTGCCAGCAGCGTGGGGGGAGGGACCTACGAGCAGTACTTC. Protein: CASSVGGGTYEQYF. The V and J genes are TRBV7-2 and TRBJ2-7; 7 bases align to TRBD2. CDR1 and CDR2 from the germline V gene are SGHTA and FQGNSA. The CDR3 contains 14 residues. After removal of 5 bases from V and 2 bases from J, the junction contained 6 bases not matched to a gene.

This clonotype was counted between two and nine times. The CDR3, as DNA: TGTGCCAGCAGTGTTGAAGAGACCCAGTACTTC. It codes for CASSVEETQYF. This sequence joins TRBV2 and TRBJ2-5; D gene ambiguous. Trimming left V 4 bases short and J 3 bases short, with 3 bases between. This CDR3 region has 11 residues. Looked up from germline, CDR1 is SNHLY and CDR2 is FYNNEI.

The rearrangement links TRBV2 to TRBJ1-2, with 8 bases that match TRBD1. The germline V gene encodes CDR1 SNHLY and CDR2 FYNNEI. The CDR3 runs to 15 residues. The trim removed 6 bases at V and 2 bases at J, leaving 8 bases unmatched. The CDR3 bases are TGTGCCAGCAGCTTTGGACAGGGCTTAAACTATGGCTACACCTTC. This encodes CASSFGQGLNYGYTF.

The genes are TRBV11-1 and TRBJ2-6; no clear D gene. The CDR3 is 15 amino acids. Looked up from germline, CDR1 is SGHAT and CDR2 is FQDESV (reference sequence). V was trimmed by 5 bases and J by 0 bases, leaving 8 bases between them. CDR3 in amino acids: CASSPLYSGANVLTF. The CDR3 DNA sequence: TGTGCCAGCAGCCCACTATACTCTGGGGCCAACGTCCTGACTTTC.